A single T cell receptor beta chain is shown here with its context. Its antigen is unknown. Trimming took 6 bases from V and 3 from J, leaving 12 bases between them. In germline, CDR1 is MNHNY, CDR2 SVGAGI (reference sequence). The CDR3 is 13 amino acids. Generated by immunoSEQ multiplex PCR, the TCRdb table keeps only in-frame clones and is missing some. Of about 78,000 clones listed, roughly 90% are singletons. The entry originates in a study of Tregs in tolerant kidney transplant recipients. General observations from the study: Expanding Tregs on activated donor B cells appeared to best identify donor-specific TCRbeta clones. No direct test of biological reproducibility was done here.

CD4+CD25+CD127- Tregs, CD4+CD25- non-Tregs, CD4 and CD8 cells were sorted. The source material was Tregs from blood, sampled before the transplant. The TCR comes from a human donor who received a combined kidney and bone marrow transplant. The rearrangement uses TRBV6-6 and TRBJ2-7; weak D call: TRBD1 (6 bases). CDR3 region: CASSTRGIYEQYF. The CDR3 nucleotides read TGTGCCAGCAGCACAAGGGGGATCTACGAGCAGTACTTC.